This TCR beta chain was identified during a study of T-cell reconstitution after alpha-beta-depleted transplantation in children. Study results and limitations: Expanded graft clones numbering several hundred reportedly gave rise to alpha-beta T cells about two months after transplant.

Unique molecular identifiers were incorporated into the prepared TCRbeta library. One entry per CDR3 protein results from TCRdb running MiXCR on the PCR reads. This sample yields hundreds of thousands of distinct CDR3 sequences, of which around 13% are seen a single time; 0.75% to 0.85% belongs to the top ten. This clonotype was counted at least ten times. Antigen: not known. The material sequenced was PBMCs, taken before TCRalphabeta/CD19-depleted stem cell transplant. The TCR originated in a girl aged 2 to 9 with congenital amegakaryocytic thrombocytopenia, due to receive a stem cell transplant.

The CDR3 DNA sequence: TGTGCCAGCAGCCGATCTCCAGGCGGGATAAAAGAGACCCAGTACTTC. It is translated as CASSRSPGGIKETQYF. V and J are TRBV7-8 and TRBJ2-5, with D perhaps matching TRBD2 (6 bases). The CDR3 runs to 16 residues. The V gene lost 5 bases and the J gene lost 3 bases, with 19 bases spanning the gap. Germline V gene data show CDR1 as SGHVS and CDR2 as FQNEAQ.